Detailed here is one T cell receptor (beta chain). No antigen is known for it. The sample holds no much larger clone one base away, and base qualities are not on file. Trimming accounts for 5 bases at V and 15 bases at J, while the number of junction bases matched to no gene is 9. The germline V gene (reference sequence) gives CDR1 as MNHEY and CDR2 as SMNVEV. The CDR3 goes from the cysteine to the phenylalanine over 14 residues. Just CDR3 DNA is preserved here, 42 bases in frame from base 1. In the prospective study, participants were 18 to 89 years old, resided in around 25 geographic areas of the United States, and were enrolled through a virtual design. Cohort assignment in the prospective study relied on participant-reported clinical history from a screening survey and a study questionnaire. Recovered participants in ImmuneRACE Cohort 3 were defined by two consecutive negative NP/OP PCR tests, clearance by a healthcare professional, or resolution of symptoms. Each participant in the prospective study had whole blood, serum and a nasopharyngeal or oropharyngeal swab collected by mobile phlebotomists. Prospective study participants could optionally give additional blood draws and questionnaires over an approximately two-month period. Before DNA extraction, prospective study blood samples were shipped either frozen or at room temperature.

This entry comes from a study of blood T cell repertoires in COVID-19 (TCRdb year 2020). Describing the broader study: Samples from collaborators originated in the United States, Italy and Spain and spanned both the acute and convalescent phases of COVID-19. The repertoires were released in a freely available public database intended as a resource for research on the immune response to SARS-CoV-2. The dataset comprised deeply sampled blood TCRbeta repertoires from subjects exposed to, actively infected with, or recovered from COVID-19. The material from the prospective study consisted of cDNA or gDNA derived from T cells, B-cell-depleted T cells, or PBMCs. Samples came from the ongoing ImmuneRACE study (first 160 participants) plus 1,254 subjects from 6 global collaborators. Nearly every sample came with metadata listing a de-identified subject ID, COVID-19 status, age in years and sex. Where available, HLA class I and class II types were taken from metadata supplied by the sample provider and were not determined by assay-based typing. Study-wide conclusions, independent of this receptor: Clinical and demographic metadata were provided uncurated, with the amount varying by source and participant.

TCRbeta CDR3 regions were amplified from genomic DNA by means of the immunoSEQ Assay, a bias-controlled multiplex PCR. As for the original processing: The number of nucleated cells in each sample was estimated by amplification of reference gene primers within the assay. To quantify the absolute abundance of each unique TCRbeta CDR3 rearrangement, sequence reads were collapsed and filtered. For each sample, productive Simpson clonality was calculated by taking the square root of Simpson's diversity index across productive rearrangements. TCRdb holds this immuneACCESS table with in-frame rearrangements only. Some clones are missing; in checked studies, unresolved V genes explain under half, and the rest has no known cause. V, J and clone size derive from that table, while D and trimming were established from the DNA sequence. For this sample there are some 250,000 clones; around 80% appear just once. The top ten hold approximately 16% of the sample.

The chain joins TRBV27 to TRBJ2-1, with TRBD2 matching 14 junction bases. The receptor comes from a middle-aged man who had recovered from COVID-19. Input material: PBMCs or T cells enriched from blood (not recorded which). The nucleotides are TGTGCCAGCAGTCGACTAGCGGGGGGGTATCCCCGGTTCTTC. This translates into CASSRLAGGYPRFF.